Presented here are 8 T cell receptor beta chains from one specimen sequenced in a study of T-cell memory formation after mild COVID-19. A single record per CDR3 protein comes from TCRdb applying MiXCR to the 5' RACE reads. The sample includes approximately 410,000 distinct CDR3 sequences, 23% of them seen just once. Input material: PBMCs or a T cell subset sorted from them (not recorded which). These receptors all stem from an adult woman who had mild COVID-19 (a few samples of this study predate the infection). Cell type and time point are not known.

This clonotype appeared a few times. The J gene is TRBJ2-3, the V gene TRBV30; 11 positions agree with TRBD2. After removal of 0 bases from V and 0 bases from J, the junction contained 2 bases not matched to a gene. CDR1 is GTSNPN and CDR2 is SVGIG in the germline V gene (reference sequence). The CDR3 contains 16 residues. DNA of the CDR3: TGTGCCTGGAGTGTACTAGCGGGGGTTAGCACAGATACGCAGTATTTT. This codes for CAWSVLAGVSTDTQYF.

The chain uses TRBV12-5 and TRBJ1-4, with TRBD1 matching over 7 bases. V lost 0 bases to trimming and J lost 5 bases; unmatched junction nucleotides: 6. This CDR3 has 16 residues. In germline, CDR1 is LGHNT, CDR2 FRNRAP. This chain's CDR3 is CASGLVNRGRNEKLFF. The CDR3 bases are TGTGCTAGTGGTTTGGTAAACAGGGGTCGGAATGAAAAACTGTTTTTT.

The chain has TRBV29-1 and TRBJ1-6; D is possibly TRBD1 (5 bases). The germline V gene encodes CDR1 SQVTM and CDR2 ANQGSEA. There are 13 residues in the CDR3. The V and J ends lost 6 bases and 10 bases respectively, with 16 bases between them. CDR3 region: CSVQKGGGSPLHF. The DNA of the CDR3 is TGCAGCGTCCAAAAGGGCGGGGGATCACCCCTCCACTTT.

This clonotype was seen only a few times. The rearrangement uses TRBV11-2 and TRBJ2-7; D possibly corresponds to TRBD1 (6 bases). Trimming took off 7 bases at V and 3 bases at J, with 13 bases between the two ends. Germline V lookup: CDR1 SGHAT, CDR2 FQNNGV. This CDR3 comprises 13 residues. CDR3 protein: CASISTGFYEQYF. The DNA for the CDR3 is TGTGCCAGCATTTCTACAGGGTTCTACGAGCAGTACTTC.

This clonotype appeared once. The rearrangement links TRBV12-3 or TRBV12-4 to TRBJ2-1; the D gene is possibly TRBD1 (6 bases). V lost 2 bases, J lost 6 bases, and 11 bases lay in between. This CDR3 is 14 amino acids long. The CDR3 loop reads CASSLRHRVNEQFF. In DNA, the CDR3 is TGTGCCAGCAGTTTACGTCACAGGGTCAATGAGCAGTTCTTC.

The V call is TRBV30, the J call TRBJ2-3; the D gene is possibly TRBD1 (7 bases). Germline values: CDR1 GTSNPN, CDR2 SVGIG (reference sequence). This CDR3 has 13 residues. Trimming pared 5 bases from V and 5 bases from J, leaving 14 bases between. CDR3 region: CAWGGQEGDTQYF. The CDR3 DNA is TGTGCCTGGGGTGGACAGGAGGGAGATACGCAGTATTTT.

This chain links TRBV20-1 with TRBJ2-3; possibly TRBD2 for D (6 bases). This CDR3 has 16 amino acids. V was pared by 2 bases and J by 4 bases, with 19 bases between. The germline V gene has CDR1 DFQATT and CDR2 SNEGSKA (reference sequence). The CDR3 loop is CSARLRPTSRADTQYF. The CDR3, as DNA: TGCAGTGCTAGACTTCGGCCTACTAGCAGGGCAGATACGCAGTATTTT.

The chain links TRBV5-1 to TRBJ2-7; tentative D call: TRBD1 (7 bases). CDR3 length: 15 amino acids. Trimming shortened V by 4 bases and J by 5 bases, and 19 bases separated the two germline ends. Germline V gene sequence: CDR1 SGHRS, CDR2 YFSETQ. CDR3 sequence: CASSPRGRGDDEQYF. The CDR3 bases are TGCGCCAGCAGCCCTAGGGGCAGGGGGGATGACGAGCAGTACTTC.